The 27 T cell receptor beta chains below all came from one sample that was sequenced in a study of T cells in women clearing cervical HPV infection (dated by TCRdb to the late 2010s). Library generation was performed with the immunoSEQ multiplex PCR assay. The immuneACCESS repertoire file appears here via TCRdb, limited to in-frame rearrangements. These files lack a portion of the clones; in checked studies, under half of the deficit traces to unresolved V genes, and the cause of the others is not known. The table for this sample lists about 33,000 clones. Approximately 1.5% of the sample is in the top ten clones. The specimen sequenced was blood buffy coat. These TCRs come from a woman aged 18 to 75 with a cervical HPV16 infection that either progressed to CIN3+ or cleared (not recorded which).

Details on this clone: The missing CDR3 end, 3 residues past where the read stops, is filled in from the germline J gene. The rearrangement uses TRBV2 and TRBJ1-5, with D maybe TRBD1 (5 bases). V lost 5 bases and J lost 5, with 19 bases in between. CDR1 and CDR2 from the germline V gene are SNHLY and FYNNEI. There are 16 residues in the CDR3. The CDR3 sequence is CASSLDWGSDDQPQHF. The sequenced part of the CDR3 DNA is TGTGCCAGCAGTCTTGATTGGGGCTCTGACGATCAGCCC.

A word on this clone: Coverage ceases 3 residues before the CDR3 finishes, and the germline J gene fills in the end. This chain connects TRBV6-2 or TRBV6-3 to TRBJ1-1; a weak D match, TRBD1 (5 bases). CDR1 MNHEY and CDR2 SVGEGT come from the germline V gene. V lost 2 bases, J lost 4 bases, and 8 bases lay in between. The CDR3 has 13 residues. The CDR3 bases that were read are TGTGCCAGCAGTTACGCGGGGGGCACTGAA. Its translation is CASSYAGGTE. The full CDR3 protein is CASSYAGGTEAFF.

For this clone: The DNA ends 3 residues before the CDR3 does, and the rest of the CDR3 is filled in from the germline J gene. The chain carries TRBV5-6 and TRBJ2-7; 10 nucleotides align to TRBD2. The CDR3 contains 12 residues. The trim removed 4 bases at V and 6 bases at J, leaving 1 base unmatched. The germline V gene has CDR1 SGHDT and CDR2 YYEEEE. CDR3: CASSRTSGEQYF. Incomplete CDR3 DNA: TGTGCCAGCAGCCGGACTAGCGGCGAG.

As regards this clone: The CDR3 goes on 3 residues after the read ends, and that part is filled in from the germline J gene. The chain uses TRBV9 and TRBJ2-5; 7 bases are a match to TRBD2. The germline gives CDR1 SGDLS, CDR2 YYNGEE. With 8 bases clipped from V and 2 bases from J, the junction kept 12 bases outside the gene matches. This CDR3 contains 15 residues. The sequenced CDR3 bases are TGTGCCAGTTCCGCGGGGACTAAGACTCAAGAGACC. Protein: CASSAGTKTQET. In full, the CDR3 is CASSAGTKTQETQYF. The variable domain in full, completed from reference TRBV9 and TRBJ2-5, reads DSGVTQTPKHLITATGQRVTLRCSPRSGDLSVYWYQQSLDQGLQFLIQYYNGEERAKGNILERFSAQQFPDLHSELNLSSLELGDSALYFCASSAGTKTQETQYFGPGTRLLVL.

CDR3 loop: CASSEARRGRGYTF. Incomplete CDR3 DNA: TGTGCCAGCAGTGAAGCGCGAAGGGGTCGGGGC. The V and J genes are TRBV2 and TRBJ1-2; possibly TRBD1 for D (5 bases). The sequenced fragment ends 3 residues before the CDR3 boundary, so the rest is inferred from the germline J gene. The germline V gene has CDR1 SNHLY and CDR2 FYNNEI. The CDR3 length is 14 residues.

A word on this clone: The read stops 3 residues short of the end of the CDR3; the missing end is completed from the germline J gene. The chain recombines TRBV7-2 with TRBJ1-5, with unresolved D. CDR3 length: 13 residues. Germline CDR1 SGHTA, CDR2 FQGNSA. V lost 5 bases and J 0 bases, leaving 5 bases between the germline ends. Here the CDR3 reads CASSRASNQPQHF. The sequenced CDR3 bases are TGTGCCAGCAGCCGAGCTAGCAATCAGCCC.

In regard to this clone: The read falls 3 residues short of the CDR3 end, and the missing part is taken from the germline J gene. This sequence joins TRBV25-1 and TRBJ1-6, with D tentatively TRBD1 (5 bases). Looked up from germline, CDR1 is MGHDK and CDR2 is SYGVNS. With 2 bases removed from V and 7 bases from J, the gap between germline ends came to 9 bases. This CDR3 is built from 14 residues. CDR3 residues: CASSEAGWNSPLHF. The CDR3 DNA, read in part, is TGTGCCAGCAGTGAAGCAGGGTGGAATTCACCC.

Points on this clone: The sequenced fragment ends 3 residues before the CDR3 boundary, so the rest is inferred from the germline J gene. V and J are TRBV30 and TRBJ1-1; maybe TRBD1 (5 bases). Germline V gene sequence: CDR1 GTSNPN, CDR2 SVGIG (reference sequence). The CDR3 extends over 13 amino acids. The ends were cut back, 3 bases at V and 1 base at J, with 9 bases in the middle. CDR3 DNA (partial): TGTGCCTGGAGGGACACCAAGAACACTGAA. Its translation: CAWRDTKNTE. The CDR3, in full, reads CAWRDTKNTEAFF.

This chain's CDR3 is CASSLIGGSYNEQFF. The sequenced CDR3 bases are TGTGCCAGCAGCTTAATAGGGGGCTCCTACAATGAG. The chain has TRBV7-3 and TRBJ2-1; tentative D call: TRBD1 (6 bases). Read sequence stops 3 residues before the CDR3 end, and the germline J gene provides the missing end. V was pared by 1 base and J by 0 bases, with 7 bases between. The CDR3 has 15 residues. The germline CDR1 and CDR2 sequences are SGHTA and FQGTGA. Full variable domain (missing parts from reference TRBV7-3 and TRBJ2-1): GAGVSQTPSNKVTEKGKYVELRCDPISGHTALYWYRQSLGQGPEFLIYFQGTGAADDSGLPNDRFFAVRPEGSVSTLKIQRTERGDSAVYLCASSLIGGSYNEQFFGPGTRLTVL.

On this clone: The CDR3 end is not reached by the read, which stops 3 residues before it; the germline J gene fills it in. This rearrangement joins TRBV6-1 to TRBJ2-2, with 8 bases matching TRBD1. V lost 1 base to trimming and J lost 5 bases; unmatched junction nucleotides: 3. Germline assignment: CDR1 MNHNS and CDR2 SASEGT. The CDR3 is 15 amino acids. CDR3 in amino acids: CASSEGQGKTGELFF. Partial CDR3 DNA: TGTGCCAGCAGTGAAGGACAGGGGAAAACCGGGGAG.

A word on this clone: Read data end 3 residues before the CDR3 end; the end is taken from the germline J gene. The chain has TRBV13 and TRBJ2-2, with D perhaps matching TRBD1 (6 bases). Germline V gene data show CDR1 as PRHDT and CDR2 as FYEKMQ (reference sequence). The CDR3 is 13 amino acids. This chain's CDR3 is CASSIRGSEKLFF. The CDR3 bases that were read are TGTGCCAGCAGCATTAGGGGGAGCGAAAAG.

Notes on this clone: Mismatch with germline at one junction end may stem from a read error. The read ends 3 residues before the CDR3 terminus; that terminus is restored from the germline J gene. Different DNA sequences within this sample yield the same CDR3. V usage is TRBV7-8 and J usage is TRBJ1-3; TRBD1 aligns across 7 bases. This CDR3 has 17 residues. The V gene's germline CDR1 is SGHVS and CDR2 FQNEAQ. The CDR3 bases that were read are TGTGCCAGCAGCCCCCAGCAGACAGGGTTAATAGGAAACACT. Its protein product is CASSPQQTGLIGNT. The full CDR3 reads CASSPQQTGLIGNTIYF. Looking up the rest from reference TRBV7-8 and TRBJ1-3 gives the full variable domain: GAGVSQSPRYKVAKRGQDVALRCDPISGHVSLFWYQQALGQGPEFLTYFQNEAQLDKSGLPSDRFFAERPEGSVSTLKIQRTQQEDSAVYLCASSPQQTGLIGNTIYFGEGSWLTVV.

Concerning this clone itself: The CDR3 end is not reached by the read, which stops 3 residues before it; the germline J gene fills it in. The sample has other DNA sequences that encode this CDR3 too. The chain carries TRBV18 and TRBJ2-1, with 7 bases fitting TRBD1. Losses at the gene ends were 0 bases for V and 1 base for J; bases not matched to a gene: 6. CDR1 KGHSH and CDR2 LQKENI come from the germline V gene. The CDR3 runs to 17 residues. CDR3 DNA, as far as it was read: TGTGCCAGCTCACCACCCGGCAGGGGGATATCCTACAATGAG. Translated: CASSPPGRGISYNE. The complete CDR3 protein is CASSPPGRGISYNEQFF.

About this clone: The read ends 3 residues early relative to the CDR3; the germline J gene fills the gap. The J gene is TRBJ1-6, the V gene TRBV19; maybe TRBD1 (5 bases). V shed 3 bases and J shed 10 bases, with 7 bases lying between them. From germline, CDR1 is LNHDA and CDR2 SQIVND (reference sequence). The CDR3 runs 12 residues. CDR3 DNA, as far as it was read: TGTGCCAGTAGTATCGGGGGGTCACCC. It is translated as CASSIGGSP. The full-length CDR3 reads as CASSIGGSPLHF.

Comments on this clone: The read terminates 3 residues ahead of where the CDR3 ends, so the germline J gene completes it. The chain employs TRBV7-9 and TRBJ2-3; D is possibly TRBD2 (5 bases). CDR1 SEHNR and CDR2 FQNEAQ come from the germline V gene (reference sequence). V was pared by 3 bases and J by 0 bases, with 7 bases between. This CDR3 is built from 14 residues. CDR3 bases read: TGTGCCAGCAGCTTTGAGGGCAGCACAGATACG. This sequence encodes CASSFEGSTDT. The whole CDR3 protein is CASSFEGSTDTQYF.

CDR3 bases read: TGTGCCTGGGGGGCTCTAAATTCACCG. Its translation is CAWGALNSP. The entire CDR3 is CAWGALNSPLFF. This chain uses TRBV30 with TRBJ2-2, with D perhaps TRBD1 (5 bases). The CDR3 goes on 3 residues after the read ends, and that part is filled in from the germline J gene. This CDR3 has 12 amino acids. CDR1 and CDR2 (germline): GTSNPN, SVGIG (reference sequence).

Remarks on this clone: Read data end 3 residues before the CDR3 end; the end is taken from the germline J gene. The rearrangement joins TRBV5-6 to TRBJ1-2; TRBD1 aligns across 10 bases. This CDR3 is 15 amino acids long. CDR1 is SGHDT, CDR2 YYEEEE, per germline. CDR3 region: CASSLIRTGGRGYTF. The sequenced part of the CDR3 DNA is TGTGCCAGCAGCTTGATCCGGACAGGGGGTCGCGGC.

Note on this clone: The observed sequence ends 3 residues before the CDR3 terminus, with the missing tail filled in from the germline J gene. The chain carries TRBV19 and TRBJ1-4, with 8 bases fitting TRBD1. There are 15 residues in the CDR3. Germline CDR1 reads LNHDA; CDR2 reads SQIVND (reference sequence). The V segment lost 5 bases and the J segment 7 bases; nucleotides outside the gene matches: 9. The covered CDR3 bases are TGTGCCAGTAGTTCCCGGGACAGGTCTCGTGAAAAA. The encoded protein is CASSSRDRSREK. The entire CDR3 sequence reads CASSSRDRSREKLFF.

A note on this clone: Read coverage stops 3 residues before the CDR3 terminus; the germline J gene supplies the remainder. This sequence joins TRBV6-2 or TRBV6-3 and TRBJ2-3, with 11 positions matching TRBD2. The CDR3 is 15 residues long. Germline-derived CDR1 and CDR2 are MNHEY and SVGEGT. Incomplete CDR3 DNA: TGTGCCAGCAGTTACTCTAGCGGGGGGGTTGAGACG. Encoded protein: CASSYSSGGVET. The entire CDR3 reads CASSYSSGGVETQYF.

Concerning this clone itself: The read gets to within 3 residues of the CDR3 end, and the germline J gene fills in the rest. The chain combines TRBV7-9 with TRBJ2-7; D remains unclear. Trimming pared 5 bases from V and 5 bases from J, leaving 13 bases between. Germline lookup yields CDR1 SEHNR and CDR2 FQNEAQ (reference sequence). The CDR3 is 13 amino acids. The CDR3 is CASSPPGSNEQYF. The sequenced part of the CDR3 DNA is TGTGCCAGCAGCCCCCCGGGTAGCAACGAG.

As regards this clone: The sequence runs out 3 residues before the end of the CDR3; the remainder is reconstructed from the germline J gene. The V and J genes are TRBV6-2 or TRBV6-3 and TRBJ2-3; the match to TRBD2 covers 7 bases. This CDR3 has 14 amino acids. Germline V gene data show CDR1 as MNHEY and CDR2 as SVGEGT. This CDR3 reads CASSYSGGSQPQYF. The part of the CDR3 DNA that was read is TGTGCCAGCAGTTACTCGGGCGGGAGTCAGCCG.

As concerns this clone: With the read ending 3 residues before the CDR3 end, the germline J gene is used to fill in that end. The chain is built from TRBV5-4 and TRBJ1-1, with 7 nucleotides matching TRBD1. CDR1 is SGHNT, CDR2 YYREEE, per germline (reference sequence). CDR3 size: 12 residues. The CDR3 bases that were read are TGTGCCAGCAGCTTGGCAGGGGGGCCG. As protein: CASSLAGGP. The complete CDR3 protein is CASSLAGGPAFF.

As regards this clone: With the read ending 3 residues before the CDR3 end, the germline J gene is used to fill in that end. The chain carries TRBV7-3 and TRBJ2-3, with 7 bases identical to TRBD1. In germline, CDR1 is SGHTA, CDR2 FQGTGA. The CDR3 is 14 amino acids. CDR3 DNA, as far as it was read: TGTGCCAGCAGCCCAGATTCAGGGGGAAAGACG. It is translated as CASSPDSGGKT. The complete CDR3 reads CASSPDSGGKTQYF.

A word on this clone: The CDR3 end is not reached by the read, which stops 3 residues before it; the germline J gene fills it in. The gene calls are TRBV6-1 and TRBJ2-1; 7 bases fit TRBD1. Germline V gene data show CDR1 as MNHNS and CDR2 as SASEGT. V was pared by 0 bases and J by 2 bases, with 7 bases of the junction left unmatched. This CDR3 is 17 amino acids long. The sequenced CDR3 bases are TGTGCCAGCAGTGAAGCCTCCCAGACAGGGACCTACAATGAG. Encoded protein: CASSEASQTGTYNE. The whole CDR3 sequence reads CASSEASQTGTYNEQFF.

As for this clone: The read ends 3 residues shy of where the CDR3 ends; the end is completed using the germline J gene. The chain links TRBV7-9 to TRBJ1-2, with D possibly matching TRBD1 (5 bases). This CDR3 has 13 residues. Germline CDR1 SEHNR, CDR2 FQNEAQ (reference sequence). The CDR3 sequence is CASSLAGEGGYTF. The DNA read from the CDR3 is TGTGCCAGCAGCTTAGCGGGCGAGGGGGGC.

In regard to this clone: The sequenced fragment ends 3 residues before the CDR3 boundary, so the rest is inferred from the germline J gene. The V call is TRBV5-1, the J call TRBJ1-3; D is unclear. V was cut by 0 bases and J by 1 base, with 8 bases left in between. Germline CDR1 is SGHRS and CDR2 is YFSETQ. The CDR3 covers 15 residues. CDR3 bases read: TGCGCCAGCAGCTTGGTATCGGGGTCTGGAAACACC. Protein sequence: CASSLVSGSGNT. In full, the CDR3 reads CASSLVSGSGNTIYF.

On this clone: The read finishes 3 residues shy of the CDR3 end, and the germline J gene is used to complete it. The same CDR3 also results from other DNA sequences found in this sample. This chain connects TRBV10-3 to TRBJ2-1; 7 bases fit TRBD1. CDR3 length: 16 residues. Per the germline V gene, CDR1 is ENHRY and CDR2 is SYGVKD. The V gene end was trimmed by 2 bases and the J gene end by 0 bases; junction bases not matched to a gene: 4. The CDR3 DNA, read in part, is TGTGCCATCAGTGAGCCGAGACAGGGCTCCTACAATGAG. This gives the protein CAISEPRQGSYNE. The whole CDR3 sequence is CAISEPRQGSYNEQFF.